Below, 27 T cell receptor beta chains from the same sample are listed, as sequenced in a study of identifying expanded T cells in peripheral blood. The table came from immunoSEQ multiplex PCR; TCRdb's copy has only in-frame clones and leaves some out. The sample has 90,000 to 100,000 clones, approximately 86% seen once; the top ten hold around 5.9%. Specimen: blood. Every receptor here comes from a person aged 18 to 70 in good health.

The rearrangement joins TRBV6-5 to TRBJ1-1; no clear D. V gave up 6 bases and J gave up 1 base, with 12 bases separating them. The CDR3 extends over 14 amino acids. Germline CDR1 MNHEY, CDR2 SVGAGI. The DNA of the CDR3 is TGTGCCAGCAGACTCTGGGTTTCGAACACTGAAGCTTTCTTT. Residues: CASRLWVSNTEAFF.

The chain combines TRBV7-3 with TRBJ1-2; tentatively, D is TRBD1 (5 bases). V lost 0 bases and J 2 bases, leaving 10 bases between the germline ends. Per the germline V gene, CDR1 is SGHTA and CDR2 is FQGTGA. There are 15 residues in the CDR3. The CDR3 DNA reads TGTGCCAGCAGCTTAACGGGCAGGGTAAACTATGGCTACACCTTC. Protein: CASSLTGRVNYGYTF.

The V call is TRBV6-6, the J call TRBJ2-7, with D unclear. This CDR3 has 15 amino acids. Germline-derived CDR1 and CDR2 are MNHNY and SVGAGI (reference sequence). Trimming pared 2 bases from V and 0 bases from J, leaving 11 bases between. Written as DNA, the CDR3 is TGTGCCAGCAGTTACCCGACGGGTACCTCCTACGAGCAGTACTTC. It codes for CASSYPTGTSYEQYF.

The chain carries TRBV4-1 and TRBJ1-1; 8 nucleotides line up with TRBD1. The CDR3 consists of 14 residues. V shed 3 bases and J 3 bases; nucleotides not matched to a gene: 3. Germline lookup yields CDR1 MGHRA and CDR2 YSYEKL. In DNA, the CDR3 is TGCGCCAGCAGCCACCGGACAGGGCACACTGAAGCTTTCTTT. Translation gives CASSHRTGHTEAFF.

The rearrangement links TRBV6-5 to TRBJ2-3; D not certain. Germline CDR1 MNHEY, CDR2 SVGAGI. This CDR3 has 14 residues. Trimming pared 5 bases from V and 3 bases from J, leaving 12 bases between. The CDR3 is CASSDRWTTDTQYF. The CDR3 DNA sequence: TGTGCCAGCAGTGACCGGTGGACGACAGATACGCAGTATTTT.

This rearrangement joins TRBV29-1 to TRBJ1-1; possible D gene TRBD1, 6 bases. Deletions cut 7 bases from V and 0 bases from J, with 21 bases between. The germline CDR1 and CDR2 sequences are SQVTM and ANQGSEA. This CDR3 contains 16 residues. CDR3 nucleotides: TGCAGCGCCCGTCGGTTACAGGGACCTTTGAACACTGAAGCTTTCTTT. Residues: CSARRLQGPLNTEAFF.

V gene TRBV5-5 combines with J gene TRBJ1-2; D is perhaps TRBD1 (5 bases). Trimming left V 6 bases short and J 0 bases short, with 18 bases between. Germline V lookup: CDR1 SGHKS, CDR2 YYEKEE (reference sequence). The CDR3 contains 16 residues. Written as DNA, the CDR3 is TGTGCCAGCACCCAAATGCAGGGCAGCTCTAACTATGGCTACACCTTC. Translation gives CASTQMQGSSNYGYTF.

This chain links TRBV9 with TRBJ1-5, with D possibly matching TRBD1 (5 bases). The V end was cut by 0 bases, the J end by 9 bases, with 13 bases between. The CDR3 is 14 amino acids. Germline V gene sequence: CDR1 SGDLS, CDR2 YYNGEE. CDR3 amino acids: CASSVAGDPGPQHF. The DNA for the CDR3 is TGTGCCAGCAGCGTAGCCGGGGACCCGGGGCCCCAGCATTTT.

The chain recombines TRBV30 with TRBJ2-7, with D perhaps given as TRBD1 or TRBD2 (5 bases each). The CDR3 extends over 15 amino acids. From germline, CDR1 is GTSNPN and CDR2 SVGIG (reference sequence). The V gene lost 0 bases and the J gene lost 2 bases, with 14 bases spanning the gap. The CDR3 region is CAWSVGVGGTYEQYF. The CDR3 region has the DNA TGTGCCTGGAGTGTAGGGGTCGGAGGAACCTACGAGCAGTACTTC.

Sample share makes this clone medium-sized. J is TRBJ2-7 and V is TRBV5-1, with 8 bases identical to TRBD1. Germline CDR1 and CDR2: SGHRS and YFSETQ. Unmatched junction bases numbered 7, after V lost 4 bases and J lost 7 bases. This CDR3 is 13 amino acids long. Here the CDR3 reads CASSPSGDREQYF. CDR3 DNA sequence: TGCGCCAGCAGCCCCTCAGGGGACAGGGAGCAGTACTTC.

The chain is built from TRBV19 and TRBJ1-1; maybe TRBD1 (6 bases). The CDR3 loop spans 17 amino acids. Trimming took 3 bases from V and 0 from J, leaving 17 bases between them. Per the germline V gene, CDR1 is LNHDA and CDR2 is SQIVND (reference sequence). In DNA, the CDR3 is TGTGCCAGTAGTATCATCGTAGGGGGGTACCTGAACACTGAAGCTTTCTTT. It codes for CASSIIVGGYLNTEAFF.

The chain joins TRBV9 to TRBJ1-1; 10 bases match TRBD1. The CDR3 is made up of 16 amino acids. V was pared by 4 bases and J by 5 bases, with 11 bases of the junction left unmatched. In germline, CDR1 is SGDLS, CDR2 YYNGEE. CDR3 nucleotides: TGTGCCAGCAGCCCCCGACAGGGGGCCTGGAAAACTGAAGCTTTCTTT. It yields the protein CASSPRQGAWKTEAFF.

J is TRBJ2-1 and V is TRBV4-3; unclear D gene. Germline CDR1 reads LGHNA; CDR2 reads YSLEER. The CDR3 covers 14 residues. Trimming stripped 0 bases from V and 8 bases from J, with 11 bases between. The CDR3 sequence: CASSQDSGSDEQFF. DNA of the CDR3: TGCGCCAGCAGCCAAGATTCCGGTTCGGATGAGCAGTTCTTC.

The chain has TRBV2 and TRBJ2-3; possible D gene TRBD1, 6 bases. Germline values: CDR1 SNHLY, CDR2 FYNNEI. This CDR3 has 15 amino acids. The V end was cut by 4 bases, the J end by 10 bases, with 21 bases between. DNA for the CDR3: TGTGCCAGCAGTGGCCCCCCCACCGGGACAAGTTCGCAGTATTTT. It encodes CASSGPPTGTSSQYF.

The J gene is TRBJ1-4, the V gene TRBV29-1, with a possible D match to TRBD1 (5 bases). Germline assignment: CDR1 SQVTM and CDR2 ANQGSEA. The V gene lost 7 bases and the J gene lost 4 bases, with 13 bases spanning the gap. This CDR3 region has 13 residues. DNA of the CDR3: TGCAGCGCCGGGCTTCAGGGTAATGAAAAACTGTTTTTT. Encoded protein: CSAGLQGNEKLFF.

The chain couples TRBV7-3 to TRBJ2-5; weak D call: TRBD2 (5 bases). The CDR3 covers 12 residues. Trimming cost V 5 bases and J 5 bases, with 9 bases left between them. Germline CDR1 reads SGHTA; CDR2 reads FQGTGA. The CDR3 protein is CASSPSGETQYF. CDR3 in DNA: TGTGCCAGCAGCCCGAGCGGTGAGACCCAGTACTTC.

CDR3 sequence reads: CASTTHGGARKTQYF. As DNA, the CDR3 is TGTGCCAGCACCACCCACGGGGGGGCTAGAAAGACCCAGTACTTC. The V gene is TRBV5-6, the J gene TRBJ2-5; 8 bases line up with TRBD2. Trimming removed 6 bases from V and 6 bases from J; junction bases left unmatched: 13. The CDR3 is made up of 15 amino acids. Germline CDR1 is SGHDT and CDR2 is YYEEEE.

The chain uses TRBV5-1 and TRBJ2-2; 9 nucleotides align to TRBD2. The CDR3 sequence is 17 residues long. Germline CDR1 is SGHRS and CDR2 is YFSETQ. Trimming took 2 bases from V and 2 from J; bases not matched to a gene: 7. CDR3 sequence (DNA): TGCGCCAGCAGCTTCGCTCCCGGGACTAGCAACACCGGGGAGCTGTTTTTT. This sequence encodes CASSFAPGTSNTGELFF.

This chain connects TRBV4-1 to TRBJ1-4, with unresolved D. Germline CDR1 and CDR2: MGHRA and YSYEKL. This CDR3 is 17 amino acids long. Trimming removed 4 bases at V and 8 bases at J, with 23 bases between. The CDR3 spells CASSPNSSPQLGEKLFF. DNA of the CDR3: TGCGCCAGCAGCCCAAATTCCAGCCCCCAACTCGGGGAAAAACTGTTTTTT.

The count of this clone is one. The rearrangement joins TRBV7-2 to TRBJ1-1, with D tentatively TRBD1 (5 bases). This CDR3 is 13 amino acids long. Germline V gives CDR1 SGHTA, CDR2 FQGNSA. Between the trimmed V and J ends, which lost 6 bases and 2 bases, there was a span of 10 bases. The CDR3 reads CASSSGHNTEAFF. The CDR3 DNA follows: TGTGCCAGCAGTTCCGGACACAACACTGAAGCTTTCTTT. Looking up the rest from reference TRBV7-2 and TRBJ1-1 gives the full variable domain: GAGVSQSPSNKVTEKGKDVELRCDPISGHTALYWYRQSLGQGLEFLIYFQGNSAPDKSGLPSDRFSAERTGGSVSTLTIQRTQQEDSAVYLCASSSGHNTEAFFGQGTRLTVV.

In this sample, this clone turned up a few times. The chain combines TRBV19 with TRBJ1-1; 9 positions match TRBD1. CDR3 length: 14 residues. The trim removed 3 bases at V and 1 base at J, leaving 0 bases unmatched. Germline loops: CDR1 LNHDA, CDR2 SQIVND (reference sequence). The chain's CDR3 is CASSMGQGNTEAFF. Written as DNA, the CDR3 is TGTGCCAGTAGTATGGGACAGGGGAACACTGAAGCTTTCTTT.

The chain combines TRBV6-5 with TRBJ2-7, with 7 bases identical to TRBD2. The CDR3 totals 15 residues. Germline V gene lookup returns CDR1 MNHEY and CDR2 SVGAGI. V trimming: 6 bases; J trimming: 0 bases; junction bases outside the gene matches: 8. CDR3 loop: CASRRERDPSYEQYF. As DNA, the CDR3 is TGTGCCAGCAGGAGGGAGCGGGATCCCTCCTACGAGCAGTACTTC.

The chain combines TRBV15 with TRBJ2-7; no reliable D call. CDR3 length: 15 residues. The germline V gene encodes CDR1 LNHNV and CDR2 YYDKDF (reference sequence). V dropped 0 bases and J dropped 5 bases, with 14 bases sitting between them. CDR3 amino acids: CATSRDHSGFNEQYF. CDR3 DNA: TGTGCCACCAGCAGAGATCATTCCGGGTTCAACGAGCAGTACTTC.

In its sample, this clone was seen a few times. This chain's CDR3 is CASSQIRDEQFF. CDR3 sequence (DNA): TGCGCCAGCAGCCAGATTAGGGATGAGCAGTTCTTC. This chain uses TRBV4-1 with TRBJ2-1, with unresolved D. CDR3 length equals 12 residues. Germline V CDR1 and CDR2: MGHRA, YSYEKL. V was pared by 3 bases and J by 8 bases, with 8 bases between.

The chain couples TRBV14 to TRBJ1-5; no definite D call. Per germline, CDR1 SGHDN and CDR2 FVKESK. The CDR3 runs to 14 residues. Trimming removed 4 bases from V and 4 bases from J, with 11 bases in between. Here the CDR3 DNA reads TGTGCCAGCAGCCGGAACGGGGAAAATCAGCCCCAGCATTTT. It encodes CASSRNGENQPQHF.

The chain combines TRBV19 with TRBJ1-1; D may be TRBD1 (6 bases). Trimming took 4 bases from V and 1 from J, leaving 13 bases between them. The germline CDR1 and CDR2 sequences are LNHDA and SQIVND (reference sequence). The CDR3 is 15 amino acids. The CDR3 loop reads CASSTTGRSNTEAFF. CDR3 DNA: TGTGCCAGTAGTACCACAGGGAGATCGAACACTGAAGCTTTCTTT. Full variable domain (outside the CDR3, taken from reference TRBV19 and TRBJ1-1): DGGITQSPKYLFRKEGQNVTLSCEQNLNHDAMYWYRQDPGQGLRLIYYSQIVNDFQKGDIAEGYSVSREKKESFPLTVTSAQKNPTAFYLCASSTTGRSNTEAFFGQGTRLTVV.

V usage is TRBV5-4 and J usage is TRBJ2-5; TRBD2 aligns across 10 bases. CDR1 and CDR2 from the germline V gene are SGHNT and YYREEE (reference sequence). Germline trimming cut 0 bases from V and 12 bases from J; bases unmatched to any gene: 5. The CDR3 consists of 13 residues. The CDR3: CASSLADTSGKYF. CDR3 coding DNA: TGTGCCAGCAGCTTGGCCGATACTAGCGGGAAGTACTTC.